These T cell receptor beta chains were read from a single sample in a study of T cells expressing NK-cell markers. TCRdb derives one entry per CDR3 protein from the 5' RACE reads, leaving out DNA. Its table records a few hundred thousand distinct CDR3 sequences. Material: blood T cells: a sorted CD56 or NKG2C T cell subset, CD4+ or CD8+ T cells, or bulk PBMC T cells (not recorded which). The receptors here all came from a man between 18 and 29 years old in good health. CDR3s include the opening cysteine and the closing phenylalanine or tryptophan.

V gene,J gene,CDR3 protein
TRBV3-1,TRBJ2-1,CASSQIRDEQFF
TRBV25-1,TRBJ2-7,CASSELINEQYF
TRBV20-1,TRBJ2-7,CSASVDRPFHEQYF
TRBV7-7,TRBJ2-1,CASSYSGSGLDEQFF
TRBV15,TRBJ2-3,CATSRAITTVTDTQYF
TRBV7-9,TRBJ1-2,CASSPWIVVGGFGYTF
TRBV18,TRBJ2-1,CASSPEGEVSYNEQFF
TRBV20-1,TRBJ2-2,CSARDDGRVTGELFF
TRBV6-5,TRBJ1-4,CASSYSGGGIEKLFF
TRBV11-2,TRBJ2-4,CASSLRQGALNKNIQYF
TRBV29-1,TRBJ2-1,CSVEDRNEQFF
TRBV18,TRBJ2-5,CASSEGVQETQYF
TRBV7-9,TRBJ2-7,CASSLRQGVYEQYF
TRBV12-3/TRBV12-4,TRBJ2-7,CASSRQGLADIADYEQYF
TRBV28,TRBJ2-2,CASSSTGLSGTGELFF
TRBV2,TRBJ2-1,CASSEGLAGARNEQFF
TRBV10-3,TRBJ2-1,CAISGLANNNEQFF
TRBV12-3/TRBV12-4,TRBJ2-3,CASSGRLGTLDTQYF
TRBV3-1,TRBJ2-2,CASSQDLRGELFF
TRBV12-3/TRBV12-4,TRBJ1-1,CASTKTGGPEAFF
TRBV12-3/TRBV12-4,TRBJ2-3,CASSLRERLAGGTDTQYF
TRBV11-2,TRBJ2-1,CASSLVRTSANEQFF
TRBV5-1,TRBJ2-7,CASSPGTSGSLDYEQYF
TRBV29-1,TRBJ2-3,CSVEDLSVTLSTDTQYF
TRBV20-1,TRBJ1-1,CSARDHGIWEAFF
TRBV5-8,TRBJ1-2,CASTMGQSAIYGYTF
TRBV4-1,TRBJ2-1,CASSQEAGSSYNEQFF
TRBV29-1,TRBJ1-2,CSVDVVFGTEGYTF
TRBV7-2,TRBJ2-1,CASQRGQSYNEQFF
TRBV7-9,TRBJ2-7,CASSLALGSGAYEQYF
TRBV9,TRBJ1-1,CASSVGLTRDAEAFF
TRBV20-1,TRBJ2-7,CSARVLDAGVGEQYF
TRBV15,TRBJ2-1,CATRMGPSSYNEQFF
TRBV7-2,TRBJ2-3,CASSSPSSGRSTDTQYF
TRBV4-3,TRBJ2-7,CASSQDNRGQGIEQYF
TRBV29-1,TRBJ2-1,CSVADIRVLDEQFF
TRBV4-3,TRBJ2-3,CASRSGSADTQYF
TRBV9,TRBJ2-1,CASSDPLDGGVYNEQFF
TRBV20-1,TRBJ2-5,CSATGTSGQETQYF
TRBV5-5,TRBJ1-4,CASSLRYRGDEKLFF
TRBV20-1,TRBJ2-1,CSAQGRADRGRNEQFF
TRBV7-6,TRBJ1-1,CASSLARQGWTEAFF
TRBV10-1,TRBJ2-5,CASSADPLRETQYF
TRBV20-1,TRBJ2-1,CSLIGVAGDSESYNEQFF
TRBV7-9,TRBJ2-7,CASSPAGSSYEQYF